This T cell receptor beta chain was recovered during a study of patients and donors after allogeneic stem cell transplantation. The CDR3 has 14 amino acids. V lost 5 bases and J lost 10, with 20 bases in between. Germline V gene sequence: CDR1 SGHTA, CDR2 FQGNSA. TCRdb reanalysed the RT-PCR reads using MiXCR and keeps one entry per CDR3 protein. The repertoire has about 410,000 distinct CDR3 sequences, 16% of them found once; the top ten carry less than 8%. The chain combines TRBV7-2 with TRBJ1-1; D is perhaps TRBD1 (5 bases). Sequenced sample: blood, either unsorted or a sorted T cell fraction (not recorded which). The clonotype comes from a human donor who was either an allogeneic HSCT recipient or a stem cell or donor lymphocyte infusion donor (not recorded which). It is not recorded whose cells these are; they may come from a transplant donor. Here the CDR3 DNA reads TGTGCCAGCAGCCGAAACGGGGGGGGGTACGGAGCTTTCTTT. Translated: CASSRNGGGYGAFF.